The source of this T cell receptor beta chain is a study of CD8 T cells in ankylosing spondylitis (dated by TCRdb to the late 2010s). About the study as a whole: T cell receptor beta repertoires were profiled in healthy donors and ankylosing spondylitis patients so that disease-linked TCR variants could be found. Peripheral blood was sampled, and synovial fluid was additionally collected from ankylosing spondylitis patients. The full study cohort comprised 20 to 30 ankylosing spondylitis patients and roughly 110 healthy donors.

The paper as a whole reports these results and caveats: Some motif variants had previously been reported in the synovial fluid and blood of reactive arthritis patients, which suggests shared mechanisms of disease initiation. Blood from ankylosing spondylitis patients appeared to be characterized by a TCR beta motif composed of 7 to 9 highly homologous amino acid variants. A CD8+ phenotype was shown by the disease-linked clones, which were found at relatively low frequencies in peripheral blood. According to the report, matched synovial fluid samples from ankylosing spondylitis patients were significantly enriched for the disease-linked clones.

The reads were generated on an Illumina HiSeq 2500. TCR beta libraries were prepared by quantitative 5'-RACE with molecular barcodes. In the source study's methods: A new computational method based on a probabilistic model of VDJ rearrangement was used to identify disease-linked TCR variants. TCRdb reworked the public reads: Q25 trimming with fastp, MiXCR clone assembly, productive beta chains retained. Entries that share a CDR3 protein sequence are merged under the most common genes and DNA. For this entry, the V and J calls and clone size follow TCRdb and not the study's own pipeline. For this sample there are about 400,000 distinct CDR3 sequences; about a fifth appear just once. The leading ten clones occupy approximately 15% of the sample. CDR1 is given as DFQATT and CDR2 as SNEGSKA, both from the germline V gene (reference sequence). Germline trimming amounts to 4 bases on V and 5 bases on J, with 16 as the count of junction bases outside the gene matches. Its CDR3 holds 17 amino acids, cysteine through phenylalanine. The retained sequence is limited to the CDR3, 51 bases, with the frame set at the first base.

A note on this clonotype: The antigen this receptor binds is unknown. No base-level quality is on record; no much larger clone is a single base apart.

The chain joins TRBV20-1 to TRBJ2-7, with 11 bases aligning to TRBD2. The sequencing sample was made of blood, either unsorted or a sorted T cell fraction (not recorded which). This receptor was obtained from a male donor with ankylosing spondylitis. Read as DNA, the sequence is TGCAGTGCTACTGTAGCGGGAGGGCTGAGGTTAACTAACGAGCAGTACTTC. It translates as CSATVAGGLRLTNEQYF.